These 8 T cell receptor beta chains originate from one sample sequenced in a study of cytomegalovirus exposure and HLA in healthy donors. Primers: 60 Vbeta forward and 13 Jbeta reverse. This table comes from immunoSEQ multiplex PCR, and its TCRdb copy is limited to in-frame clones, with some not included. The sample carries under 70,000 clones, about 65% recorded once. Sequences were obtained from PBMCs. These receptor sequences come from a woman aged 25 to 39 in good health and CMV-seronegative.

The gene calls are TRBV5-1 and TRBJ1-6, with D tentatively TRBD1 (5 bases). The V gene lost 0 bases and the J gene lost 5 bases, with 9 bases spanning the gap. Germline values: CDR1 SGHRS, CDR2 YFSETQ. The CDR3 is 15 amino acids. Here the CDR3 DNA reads TGCGCCAGCAGCTTGGGGGGGGTGAATAATTCACCCCTCCACTTT. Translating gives CASSLGGVNNSPLHF.

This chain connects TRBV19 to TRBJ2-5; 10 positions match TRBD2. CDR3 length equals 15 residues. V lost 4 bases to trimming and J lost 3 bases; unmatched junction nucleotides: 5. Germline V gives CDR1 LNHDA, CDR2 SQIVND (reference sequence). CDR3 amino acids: CASSNTSGVEETQYF. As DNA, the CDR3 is TGTGCCAGTAGTAACACTAGCGGGGTTGAAGAGACCCAGTACTTC.

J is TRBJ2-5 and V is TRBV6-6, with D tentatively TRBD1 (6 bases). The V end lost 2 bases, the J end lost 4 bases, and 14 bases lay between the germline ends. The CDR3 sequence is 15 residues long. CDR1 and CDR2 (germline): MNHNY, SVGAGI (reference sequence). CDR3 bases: TGTGCCAGCAGTTACGGGCAGGGGCCCCCAGAGACCCAGTACTTC. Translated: CASSYGQGPPETQYF.

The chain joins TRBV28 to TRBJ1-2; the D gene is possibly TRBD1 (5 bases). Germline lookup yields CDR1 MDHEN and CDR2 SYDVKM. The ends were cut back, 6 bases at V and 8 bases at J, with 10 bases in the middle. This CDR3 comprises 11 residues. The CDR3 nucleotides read TGTGCCAGCAGCGACAGAGTCGGCTACACCTTC. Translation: CASSDRVGYTF.

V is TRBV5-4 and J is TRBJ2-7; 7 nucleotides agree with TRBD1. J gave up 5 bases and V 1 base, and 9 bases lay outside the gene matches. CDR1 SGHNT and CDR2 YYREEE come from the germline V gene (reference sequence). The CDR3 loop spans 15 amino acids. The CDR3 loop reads CASSLSGGRKDEQYF. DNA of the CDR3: TGTGCCAGCAGCTTGTCAGGGGGAAGAAAGGACGAGCAGTACTTC.

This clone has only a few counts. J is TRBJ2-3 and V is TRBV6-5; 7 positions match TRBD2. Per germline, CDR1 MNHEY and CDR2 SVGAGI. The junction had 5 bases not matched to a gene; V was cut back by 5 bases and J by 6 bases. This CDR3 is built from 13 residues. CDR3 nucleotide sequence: TGTGCCAGCAGTGAAGCCGGGAGGGATACGCAGTATTTT. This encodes CASSEAGRDTQYF.

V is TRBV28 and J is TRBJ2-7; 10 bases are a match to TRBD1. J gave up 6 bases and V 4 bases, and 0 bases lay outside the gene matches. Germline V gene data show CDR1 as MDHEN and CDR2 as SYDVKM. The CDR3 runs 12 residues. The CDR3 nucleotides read TGTGCCAGCAGTTGGACAGGGGGCGAGCAGTACTTC. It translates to CASSWTGGEQYF. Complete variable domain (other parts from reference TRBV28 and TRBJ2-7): DVKVTQSSRYLVKRTGEKVFLECVQDMDHENMFWYRQDPGLGLRLIYFSYDVKMKEKGDIPEGYSVSREKKERFSLILESASTNQTSMYLCASSWTGGEQYFGPGTRLTVT.

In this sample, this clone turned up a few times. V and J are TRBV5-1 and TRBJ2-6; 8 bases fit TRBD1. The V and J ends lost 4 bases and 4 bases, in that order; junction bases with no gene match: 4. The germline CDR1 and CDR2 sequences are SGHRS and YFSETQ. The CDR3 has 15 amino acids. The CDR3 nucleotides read TGCGCCAGCAGCGTGCAGGGGGCCGGGGCCAACGTCCTGACTTTC. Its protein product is CASSVQGAGANVLTF.